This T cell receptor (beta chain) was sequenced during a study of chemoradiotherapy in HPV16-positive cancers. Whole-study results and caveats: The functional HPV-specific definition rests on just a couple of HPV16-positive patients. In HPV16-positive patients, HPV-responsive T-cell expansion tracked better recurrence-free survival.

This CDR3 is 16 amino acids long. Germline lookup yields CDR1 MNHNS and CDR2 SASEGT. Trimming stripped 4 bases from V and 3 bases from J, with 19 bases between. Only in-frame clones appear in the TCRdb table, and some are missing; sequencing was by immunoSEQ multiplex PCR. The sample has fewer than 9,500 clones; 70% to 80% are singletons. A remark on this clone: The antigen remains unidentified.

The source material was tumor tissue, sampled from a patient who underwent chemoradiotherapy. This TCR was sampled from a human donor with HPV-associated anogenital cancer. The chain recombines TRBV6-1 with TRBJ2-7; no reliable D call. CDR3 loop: CASSGWGLVDLYEQYF. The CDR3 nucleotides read TGTGCCAGCAGTGGGTGGGGATTGGTTGACCTCTACGAGCAGTACTTC.